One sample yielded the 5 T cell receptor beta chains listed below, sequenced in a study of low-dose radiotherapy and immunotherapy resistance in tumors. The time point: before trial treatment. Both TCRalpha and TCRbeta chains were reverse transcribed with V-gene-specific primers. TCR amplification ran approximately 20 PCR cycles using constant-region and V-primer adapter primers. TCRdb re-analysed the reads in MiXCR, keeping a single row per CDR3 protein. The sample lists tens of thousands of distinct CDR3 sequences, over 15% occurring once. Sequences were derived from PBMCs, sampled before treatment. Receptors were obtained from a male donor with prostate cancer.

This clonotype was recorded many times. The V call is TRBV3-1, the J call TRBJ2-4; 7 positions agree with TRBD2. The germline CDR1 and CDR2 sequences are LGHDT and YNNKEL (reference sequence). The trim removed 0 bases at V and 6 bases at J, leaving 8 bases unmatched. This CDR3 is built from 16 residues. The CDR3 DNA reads TGTGCCAGCAGCCAAGATCTGGGCGGGGGACTAAACATTCAGTACTTC. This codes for CASSQDLGGGLNIQYF.

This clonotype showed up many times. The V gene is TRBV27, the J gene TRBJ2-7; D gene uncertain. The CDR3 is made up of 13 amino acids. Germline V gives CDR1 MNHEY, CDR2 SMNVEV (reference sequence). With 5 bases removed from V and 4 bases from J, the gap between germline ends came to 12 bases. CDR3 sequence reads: CASSPRAPYEQYF. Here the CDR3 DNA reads TGTGCCAGCAGTCCCCGTGCGCCATACGAGCAGTACTTC.

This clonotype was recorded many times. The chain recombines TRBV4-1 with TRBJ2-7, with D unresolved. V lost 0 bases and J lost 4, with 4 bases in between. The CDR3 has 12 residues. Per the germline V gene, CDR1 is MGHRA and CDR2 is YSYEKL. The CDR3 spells CASSQEGYEQYF. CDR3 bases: TGCGCCAGCAGCCAAGAGGGTTACGAGCAGTACTTC.

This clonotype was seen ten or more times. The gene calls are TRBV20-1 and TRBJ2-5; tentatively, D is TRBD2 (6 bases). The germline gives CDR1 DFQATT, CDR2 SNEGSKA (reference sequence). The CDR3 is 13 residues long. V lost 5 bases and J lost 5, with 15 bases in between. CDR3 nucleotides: TGCAGTGCTCTAGTGGGGGGAGGTGAGACCCAGTACTTC. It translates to CSALVGGGETQYF.

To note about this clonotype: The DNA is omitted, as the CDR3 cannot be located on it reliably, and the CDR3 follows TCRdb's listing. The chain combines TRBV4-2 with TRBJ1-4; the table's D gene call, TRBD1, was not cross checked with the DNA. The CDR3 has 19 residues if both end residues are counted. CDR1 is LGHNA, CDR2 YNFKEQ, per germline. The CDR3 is CASSQRRVGQGMNEKLFFF.